A selection of T cell receptor beta chains follows, all from one sample in a study of blood T cell repertoires in COVID-19. Clones were read by immunoSEQ multiplex PCR, and TCRdb kept only the in-frame ones, dropping some. The data show approximately 290,000 clones, with 85% to 90% seen just once and around 4.3% held by the top ten. The sample taken for sequencing was PBMCs or T cells enriched from blood (not recorded which). The receptor source for this set is a woman in her late teens or twenties with acute COVID-19. The CDR3 runs from the conserved cysteine through the conserved F or W. A D gene is named only where the DNA matches it firmly.

>TRBJ1-1|TRBD1|TRBV9
CASSALEQGASTEAFF
>TRBJ2-1|TRBD2|TRBV7-3
CASSFGLAGEQFF
>TRBJ1-2|TRBD1|TRBV6-5
CASSTQGNYGYTF
>TRBJ2-7|TRBD2|TRBV18
CASSLSVGTSGSVTTEQYF
>TRBJ2-7|TRBD2|TRBV24-1
CATSTALAGGREQYF
>TRBJ1-3|NA|TRBV11-3
CASSLGRTAGNTIYF
>TRBJ1-5|NA|TRBV3-1/TRBV3-2
CASSQVRGRQPQHF
>TRBJ1-2|NA|TRBV20-1
CSARDYRQANF
>TRBJ1-2|TRBD1|TRBV28
CASRHRDRGYGYTF
>TRBJ2-6|NA|TRBV2
CASIISGSGANVLTF
>TRBJ1-4|NA|TRBV30
CAWSVQGGEKLFF
>TRBJ2-7|NA|TRBV25-1
CASSGKRNSYEQYF
>TRBJ2-5|NA|TRBV3-1/TRBV3-2
CASSQPQKQETQYF
>TRBJ1-5|NA|TRBV23-1
CASGEEGRSNQPQHF
>TRBJ2-5|NA|TRBV30
CAWIKEGWEETQYF
>TRBJ1-5|TRBD1|TRBV6-2/TRBV6-3
CASSYVGGRGPQPQHF
>TRBJ2-7|NA|TRBV5-1
CASSVTTGYEQYF
>TRBJ1-1|NA|TRBV7-9
CASSLGKSTGTEAFF
>TRBJ2-1|TRBD1|TRBV14
CASSRITGGAEQFF
>TRBJ1-5|TRBD1|TRBV5-8
CASSWGQGSFQPQHF
>TRBJ2-3|NA|TRBV28
CASRQIARTDTQYF
>TRBJ2-6|TRBD1|TRBV29-1
CSVGGQGDGANVLTF
>TRBJ2-3|NA|TRBV28
CASSLSTGVADTQYF
>TRBJ1-5|TRBD1|TRBV25-1
CASSESTGKNQPQHF
>TRBJ2-1|TRBD2|TRBV10-1
CASSERPPPGGGYNEQFF
>TRBJ2-7|NA|TRBV19
CASSALDRSSYEQYF
>TRBJ2-1|NA|TRBV21-1
CASSKGGQFPRSYNEQFF
>TRBJ1-1|NA|TRBV27
CASSHGALVTEAFF
>TRBJ2-2|NA|TRBV11-2
CASSTGRELFF
>TRBJ1-4|TRBD1|TRBV19
CASSTVDRGHEKLFF
>TRBJ1-3|NA|TRBV27
CASSRVGSGNTIYF
>TRBJ2-1|NA|TRBV6-4
CASSDSPDNEQFF
>TRBJ2-1|TRBD2|TRBV28
CASSSGPSGNEQFF
>TRBJ1-2|NA|TRBV20-1
CSAAGDGYTF
>TRBJ1-1|NA|TRBV7-2
CASSSQANTEAFF
>TRBJ2-4|TRBD1|TRBV15
CATSRDRGQGLAKNIQYF
>TRBJ2-2|NA|TRBV11-2
CASSPPFRGKAGELFF
>TRBJ2-7|TRBD2|TRBV27
CASSLDPAGDGTEQYF
>TRBJ1-1|NA|TRBV7-2
CASSLAGGLGTEAFF
>TRBJ2-5|TRBD1|TRBV28
CASSAWTGETQYF